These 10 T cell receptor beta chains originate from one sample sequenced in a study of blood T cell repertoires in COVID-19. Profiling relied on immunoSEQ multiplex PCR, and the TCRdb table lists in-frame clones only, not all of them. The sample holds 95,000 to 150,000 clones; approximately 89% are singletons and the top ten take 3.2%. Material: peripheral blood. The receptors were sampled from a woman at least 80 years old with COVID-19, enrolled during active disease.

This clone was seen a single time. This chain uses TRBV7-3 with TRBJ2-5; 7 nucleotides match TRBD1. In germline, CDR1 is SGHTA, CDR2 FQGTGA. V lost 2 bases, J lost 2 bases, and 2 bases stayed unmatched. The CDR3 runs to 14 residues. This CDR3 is CASSLGGQQETQYF. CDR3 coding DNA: TGTGCCAGCAGCTTAGGGGGACAGCAAGAGACCCAGTACTTC.

This CDR3 reads CASSPLQPGGAGEQYF. In nucleotides, the CDR3 is TGTGCCAGCTCACCACTTCAACCGGGGGGGGCTGGCGAGCAGTACTTC. The chain couples TRBV18 to TRBJ2-7, with 8 bases that match TRBD2. Germline CDR1 KGHSH, CDR2 LQKENI. The junction had 11 bases not matched to a gene; V was cut back by 1 base and J by 6 bases. This CDR3 is built from 16 residues.

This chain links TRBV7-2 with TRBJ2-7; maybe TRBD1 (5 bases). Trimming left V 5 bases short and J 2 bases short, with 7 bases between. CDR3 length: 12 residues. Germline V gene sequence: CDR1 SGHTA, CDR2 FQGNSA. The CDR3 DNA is TGTGCCAGCAGCCCGGACACCTACGAGCAGTACTTC. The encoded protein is CASSPDTYEQYF.

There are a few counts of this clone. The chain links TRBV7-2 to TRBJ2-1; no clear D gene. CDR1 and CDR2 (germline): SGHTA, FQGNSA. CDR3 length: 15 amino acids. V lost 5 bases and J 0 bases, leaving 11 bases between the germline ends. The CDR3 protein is CASSPGGDSYNEQFF. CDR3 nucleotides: TGTGCCAGCAGCCCTGGCGGCGACTCCTACAATGAGCAGTTCTTC. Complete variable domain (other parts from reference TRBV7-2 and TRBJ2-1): GAGVSQSPSNKVTEKGKDVELRCDPISGHTALYWYRQSLGQGLEFLIYFQGNSAPDKSGLPSDRFSAERTGGSVSTLTIQRTQQEDSAVYLCASSPGGDSYNEQFFGPGTRLTVL.

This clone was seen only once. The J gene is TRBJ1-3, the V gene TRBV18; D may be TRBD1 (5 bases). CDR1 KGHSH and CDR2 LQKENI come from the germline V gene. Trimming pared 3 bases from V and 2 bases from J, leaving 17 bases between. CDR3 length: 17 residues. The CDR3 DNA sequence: TGTGCCAGCTCACCCCCCGTGTCAGGGAAGGCTGGAAACACCATATATTTT. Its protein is CASSPPVSGKAGNTIYF.

The CDR3 region is CASSQPGTGDGYTF. CDR3 nucleotide sequence: TGCGCCAGCAGCCAACCCGGGACAGGGGATGGCTACACCTTC. The chain carries TRBV5-1 and TRBJ1-2; 10 nucleotides line up with TRBD1. CDR3 size: 14 residues. CDR1 SGHRS and CDR2 YFSETQ come from the germline V gene. J gave up 6 bases and V 4 bases, and 6 bases lay outside the gene matches.

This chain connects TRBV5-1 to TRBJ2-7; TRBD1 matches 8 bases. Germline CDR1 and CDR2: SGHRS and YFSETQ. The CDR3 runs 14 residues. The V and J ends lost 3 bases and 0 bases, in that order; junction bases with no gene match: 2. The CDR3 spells CASSSGGGSYEQYF. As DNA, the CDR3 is TGCGCCAGCAGCTCAGGGGGCGGCTCCTACGAGCAGTACTTC.

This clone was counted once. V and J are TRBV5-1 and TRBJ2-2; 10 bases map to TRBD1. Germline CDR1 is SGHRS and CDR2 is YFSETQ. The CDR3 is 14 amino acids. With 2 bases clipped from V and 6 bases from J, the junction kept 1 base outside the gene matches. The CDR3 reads CASSFGQGAGELFF. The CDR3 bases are TGCGCCAGCAGCTTCGGACAGGGGGCCGGGGAGCTGTTTTTT.

The CDR3 is CASSSGAGANVLTF. DNA of the CDR3: TGTGCCAGCAGCTCCGGAGCTGGGGCCAACGTCCTGACTTTC. The genes are TRBV7-2 and TRBJ2-6; the D is unclear. The germline CDR1 and CDR2 sequences are SGHTA and FQGNSA. V lost 4 bases, J lost 2 bases, and 6 bases lay in between. The CDR3 is 14 residues long. Drawing the rest from reference TRBV7-2 and TRBJ2-6, the complete variable domain is GAGVSQSPSNKVTEKGKDVELRCDPISGHTALYWYRQSLGQGLEFLIYFQGNSAPDKSGLPSDRFSAERTGGSVSTLTIQRTQQEDSAVYLCASSSGAGANVLTFGAGSRLTVL.

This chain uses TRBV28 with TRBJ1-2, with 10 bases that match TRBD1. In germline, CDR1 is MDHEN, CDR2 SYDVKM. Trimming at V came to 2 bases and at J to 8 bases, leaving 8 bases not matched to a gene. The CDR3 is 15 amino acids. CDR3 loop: CASSLLLGTGEGYTF. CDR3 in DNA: TGTGCCAGCAGTTTACTTTTAGGGACAGGGGAGGGCTACACCTTC.